The entry that follows covers one T cell receptor (beta chain) sequence. As yet, its antigen is unknown. The data were obtained in a study of cytomegalovirus exposure and HLA in healthy donors. Whole-study findings and limits: Presence/absence analyses assumed roughly uniform sequencing depth across donors. Reportedly, cytomegalovirus status was diagnosed with high sensitivity and specificity. Later work associated 16,951 TCR beta sequences with HLA alleles at 0.05 false discovery rate. CMV serostatus alone was available as immune exposure information.

V lost 3 bases and J 4 bases, leaving 12 bases between the germline ends. Germline CDR1 reads SGHAT; CDR2 reads FQNNGV. The CDR3 extends over 14 amino acids. The PCR made use of 60 Vbeta and 13 Jbeta primers. Using immunoSEQ multiplex PCR, the repertoire was profiled, and TCRdb retains in-frame clones only, with some absent. The sample holds about 140,000 clones, approximately 80% seen once. The sequence was obtained from a man aged 35 to 55 in good health and CMV-seronegative. Sample: PBMCs. The rearrangement links TRBV11-2 to TRBJ1-2, with D possibly being TRBD1 (5 bases). Here the CDR3 DNA reads TGTGCCAGCAGCTTGGGGCAGTCCATCTATGGCTACACCTTC. Its translation: CASSLGQSIYGYTF.